This T cell receptor (beta chain) was documented in a study of cytomegalovirus exposure and HLA in healthy donors. Overall study: Approximately 85 million unique TCRs from HLA-typed donors were held in an early release of data.

The PCR was carried out with 60 Vbeta primers and 13 Jbeta primers. The protocol was immunoSEQ multiplex PCR, while the TCRdb copy is restricted to in-frame clones and leaves out a portion. The sample has fewer than 200,000 clones; approximately 71% are singletons. Overall study findings and caveats: The authors enumerated over 150 TCR beta chains as linked to cytomegalovirus.

As concerns this clone: The antigen is unknown.

The receptor's source is a girl aged 5-17 years in good health and CMV-seronegative. The sequencing input was PBMCs.

The CDR3 DNA sequence: TGTGCCTGGAGTCCAGGGATATGGGGAGAGACCCAGTACTTC. As protein: CAWSPGIWGETQYF. The rearrangement links TRBV30 to TRBJ2-5; possibly TRBD1 for D (5 bases). The V end lost 2 bases, the J end lost 4 bases, and 14 bases lay between the germline ends. Germline V gives CDR1 GTSNPN, CDR2 SVGIG (reference sequence). This CDR3 spans 14 amino acids.